The clone carrying this TCR beta chain was detected only a few times. What it binds is unknown. The data derive from a study of CD8 T cells in ankylosing spondylitis. Overall study findings and caveats: Typical of ankylosing spondylitis blood, it appeared, was a TCR beta motif of eight highly homologous variants.

Via MiXCR, TCRdb re-called the 5' RACE reads, giving one row per CDR3 protein. The table includes some 800,000 distinct CDR3 sequences, about an eighth detected once. V dropped 6 bases and J dropped 7 bases, with 22 bases sitting between them. Germline V gene sequence: CDR1 MNHNS, CDR2 SASEGT. This CDR3 comprises 15 residues. This chain joins TRBV6-1 and TRBJ2-7, with D maybe TRBD2 (7 bases). The specimen sequenced was blood, either unsorted or a sorted T cell fraction (not recorded which). The TCR originated in a male donor with ankylosing spondylitis. The CDR3 loop is CASRSPGGLWREQYF. DNA for the CDR3: TGTGCCAGCAGATCCCCCGGGGGGCTCTGGAGGGAGCAGTACTTC.